The 26 T cell receptor beta chains given below trace back to one sample, sequenced in a study of blood T cell repertoires in COVID-19 (dated by TCRdb to the early 2020s). Libraries were made using the immunoSEQ multiplex PCR assay. Imported from immuneACCESS, the table was reduced by TCRdb to in-frame sequences with V and J called. These copies leave out some clones; in studies compared against another copy, an unresolved V gene accounts for under half, and the cause of the remainder is not known. In all, the sample holds about 200,000 clones, and roughly 90% of those were seen once. 2% to 2.5% of the sample comes from the top ten. Input material: peripheral blood. The receptors originated from a woman in her forties or fifties with acute or convalescent COVID-19.

The rearrangement joins TRBV24-1 to TRBJ2-7; D gene unclear. V lost 4 bases and J 2 bases, leaving 8 bases between the germline ends. The CDR3 length is 13 residues. Per germline, CDR1 KGHDR and CDR2 SFDVKD. The CDR3 loop reads CATSEGSAYEQYF. DNA for the CDR3: TGTGCCACCAGTGAGGGCTCCGCCTACGAGCAGTACTTC.

This rearrangement joins TRBV4-1 to TRBJ2-3; 11 bases are a match to TRBD2. This CDR3 spans 18 amino acids. Germline CDR1 MGHRA, CDR2 YSYEKL. V lost 1 base, J lost 5 bases, and 11 bases stayed unmatched. CDR3 in amino acids: CASSQVSGGASPRDTQYF. The CDR3 DNA is TGCGCCAGCAGCCAAGTTAGCGGGGGGGCCAGTCCACGAGATACGCAGTATTTT.

The CDR3 DNA sequence: TGTGCCAGCAGCTTTCGCGGAGAGACCCAGTACTTC. It codes for CASSFRGETQYF. The chain joins TRBV7-2 to TRBJ2-5, with D unresolved. The CDR3 totals 12 residues. Germline V gives CDR1 SGHTA, CDR2 FQGNSA. Trimming removed 3 bases from V and 4 bases from J, with 6 bases in between.

The chain joins TRBV2 to TRBJ2-2, with D perhaps matching TRBD2 (6 bases). Germline-derived CDR1 and CDR2 are SNHLY and FYNNEI. The CDR3 is 14 amino acids. V was cut by 3 bases and J by 3 bases, with 8 bases left in between. This chain's CDR3 is CASSDGSDTGELFF. The CDR3 region has the DNA TGTGCCAGCAGTGACGGGAGTGACACCGGGGAGCTGTTTTTT.

The chain's CDR3 is CASSLVGTLNQPQHF. The DNA for the CDR3 is TGTGCCAGCAGCTTGGTGGGGACTCTCAATCAGCCCCAGCATTTT. V and J are TRBV5-6 and TRBJ1-5; possibly TRBD1 for D (5 bases). V was trimmed by 0 bases and J by 3 bases, leaving 10 bases between them. The CDR3 contains 15 residues. Germline V gives CDR1 SGHDT, CDR2 YYEEEE.

This chain connects TRBV6-5 to TRBJ2-7; D is ambiguous. Germline CDR1 and CDR2: MNHEY and SVGAGI. This CDR3 spans 12 amino acids. V was trimmed by 6 bases and J by 4 bases, leaving 10 bases between them. CDR3 DNA sequence: TGTGCCAGCAGCGTGCTAGATTACGAGCAGTACTTC. Translated: CASSVLDYEQYF.

The chain is built from TRBV6-2 or TRBV6-3 and TRBJ2-5; the match to TRBD2 covers 10 bases. Germline trimming cut 6 bases from V and 2 bases from J; bases unmatched to any gene: 6. The CDR3 is 15 amino acids. Per the germline V gene, CDR1 is MNHEY and CDR2 is SVGEGT. The CDR3: CASSLLAGPQETQYF. In nucleotides, the CDR3 is TGTGCCAGCAGCCTACTAGCGGGGCCACAAGAGACCCAGTACTTC.

The chain carries TRBV10-2 and TRBJ2-5; no clear D gene. Trimming stripped 9 bases from V and 3 bases from J, with 11 bases between. Germline CDR1 reads WSHSY; CDR2 reads SAAADI. The CDR3 runs to 12 residues. This CDR3 reads CASARFEETQYF. The CDR3 DNA reads as TGCGCCAGTGCCAGGTTTGAAGAGACCCAGTACTTC.

This clone was observed once. Possible read error: a much larger clone is one base away. The CDR3 region is CASSLGQLNTEAFF. The CDR3 region has the DNA TGTGCCAGCAGCCTCGGACAGTTGAACACTGAAGCTTTCTTT. The V gene is TRBV9, the J gene TRBJ1-1, with D possibly TRBD1 on 6 matching bases. The CDR3 runs to 14 residues. Trimming cost V 4 bases and J 0 bases, with 10 bases left between them. Germline values: CDR1 SGDLS, CDR2 YYNGEE.

This sequence joins TRBV2 and TRBJ1-6, with 9 bases matching TRBD1. The germline V gene encodes CDR1 SNHLY and CDR2 FYNNEI. This CDR3 has 15 amino acids. Losses at the gene ends were 3 bases for V and 7 bases for J; bases not matched to a gene: 4. DNA of the CDR3: TGTGCCAGCAGTGAGGGGGGGACAGGGAATTCACCCCTCCACTTT. Amino acids: CASSEGGTGNSPLHF.

The chain couples TRBV5-6 to TRBJ2-5; 9 bases map to TRBD1. The CDR3 spans 14 residues. V lost 10 bases and J lost 3; bases outside the gene matches: 10. The germline gives CDR1 SGHDT, CDR2 YYEEEE. The CDR3 coding sequence is TGTGCCTGCCCCGGACAGGGGAGGGAAGAGACCCAGTACTTC. Encoded protein: CACPGQGREETQYF.

This rearrangement joins TRBV6-1 to TRBJ2-7; 12 nucleotides line up with TRBD1. J lost 5 bases, V lost 6 bases, and 8 bases had no gene match. CDR1 and CDR2 from the germline V gene are MNHNS and SASEGT. This CDR3 has 15 residues. The CDR3 loop reads CASSFTGTGGNEQYF. CDR3 in DNA: TGTGCCAGCAGCTTTACCGGGACAGGGGGCAACGAGCAGTACTTC.

This chain links TRBV12-3 or TRBV12-4 with TRBJ2-3; D is unresolved. CDR3 length: 13 amino acids. The V gene lost 1 base and the J gene lost 4 bases, with 6 bases spanning the gap. The CDR3 DNA is TGTGCCAGCAGTTTAGGTCGCGCAGATACGCAGTATTTT. It codes for CASSLGRADTQYF.

The chain recombines TRBV11-3 with TRBJ1-1; D gene unclear. This CDR3 comprises 14 residues. The V and J ends lost 1 base and 3 bases respectively, with 9 bases between them. Germline V lookup: CDR1 SGHNT, CDR2 YENEEA. CDR3 region: CASSLAPGDTEAFF. The CDR3 DNA reads TGTGCCAGCAGCTTAGCCCCGGGAGACACTGAAGCTTTCTTT.

The rearrangement uses TRBV19 and TRBJ2-3; no clear D. The CDR3 is 18 amino acids. Per germline, CDR1 LNHDA and CDR2 SQIVND (reference sequence). V lost 1 base and J lost 2, with 19 bases in between. The DNA of the CDR3 is TGTGCCAGTAGTATAGTTCCCTCCTTTGCAGAATTCACAGATACGCAGTATTTT. It yields the protein CASSIVPSFAEFTDTQYF. Supplemented by reference TRBV19 and TRBJ2-3, the full variable domain reads DGGITQSPKYLFRKEGQNVTLSCEQNLNHDAMYWYRQDPGQGLRLIYYSQIVNDFQKGDIAEGYSVSREKKESFPLTVTSAQKNPTAFYLCASSIVPSFAEFTDTQYFGPGTRLTVL.

This sequence joins TRBV7-9 and TRBJ2-3; TRBD2 matches 9 bases. The ends lost 2 bases at V and 2 bases at J; junction bases unmatched: 2. This CDR3 spans 15 amino acids. Germline-derived CDR1 and CDR2 are SEHNR and FQNEAQ (reference sequence). CDR3 nucleotide sequence: TGTGCCAGCAGCTTACTAGCGGGGCACACAGATACGCAGTATTTT. It encodes CASSLLAGHTDTQYF.

CDR3 amino acids: CSAQGLAATGELFF. The CDR3, as DNA: TGCAGCGCCCAAGGACTAGCGGCGACCGGGGAGCTGTTTTTT. The genes are TRBV29-1 and TRBJ2-2, with 10 nucleotides matching TRBD2. Looked up from germline, CDR1 is SQVTM and CDR2 is ANQGSEA. With 7 bases clipped from V and 5 bases from J, the junction kept 7 bases outside the gene matches. This CDR3 contains 14 residues.

This rearrangement joins TRBV18 to TRBJ1-1; D call uncertain. The CDR3 has 14 amino acids. V lost 3 bases to trimming and J lost 5 bases, with 13 bases between them. CDR1 and CDR2 from the germline V gene are KGHSH and LQKENI. CDR3 region: CASSPLKGGTEAFF. The CDR3 DNA sequence: TGTGCCAGCTCACCGCTTAAGGGAGGGACTGAAGCTTTCTTT.

This chain uses TRBV5-1 with TRBJ2-3; tentative D call: TRBD2 (5 bases). The V end was cut by 0 bases, the J end by 2 bases, with 22 bases between. The CDR3 contains 19 residues. CDR1 and CDR2 from the germline V gene are SGHRS and YFSETQ. The CDR3 protein is CASSLALLSGGLLTDTQYF. DNA of the CDR3: TGCGCCAGCAGCTTGGCCCTACTGAGCGGCGGGCTCCTCACAGATACGCAGTATTTT.

The V call is TRBV6-4, the J call TRBJ1-2; TRBD1 matches 8 bases. The germline V gene encodes CDR1 MRHNA and CDR2 SNTAGT. This CDR3 comprises 15 residues. Trimming at V came to 7 bases and at J to 0 bases, leaving 7 bases not matched to a gene. In nucleotides, the CDR3 is TGTGCCAGCAAGCCCGGACAGGGAGCTAACTATGGCTACACCTTC. Translating gives CASKPGQGANYGYTF.

This chain uses TRBV27 with TRBJ2-5, with D possibly matching TRBD2 (6 bases). Germline V gives CDR1 MNHEY, CDR2 SMNVEV (reference sequence). Trimming took off 5 bases at V and 2 bases at J, with 12 bases between the two ends. This CDR3 is built from 14 residues. The CDR3 loop reads CASSLPGRQETQYF. Written as DNA, the CDR3 is TGTGCCAGCAGTCTTCCGGGGAGGCAAGAGACCCAGTACTTC.

The chain couples TRBV18 to TRBJ1-2, with a weak D call TRBD1 (6 bases). CDR3 length: 15 amino acids. CDR1 is KGHSH and CDR2 is LQKENI in the germline V gene. V lost 3 bases and J 5 bases, leaving 16 bases between the germline ends. The CDR3 loop is CASSPLGRGSYGYTF. The DNA for the CDR3 is TGTGCCAGCTCACCCCTGGGCAGGGGCAGTTATGGCTACACCTTC.

The table lists this clone with a few counts. The chain carries TRBV5-1 and TRBJ1-1; D remains ambiguous. Germline V gene sequence: CDR1 SGHRS, CDR2 YFSETQ. CDR3 length: 14 residues. Trimming removed 0 bases from V and 6 bases from J, with 12 bases in between. The CDR3 loop reads CASSLGTALPEAFF. The CDR3, as DNA: TGCGCCAGCAGCTTGGGGACTGCCCTCCCTGAAGCTTTCTTT. Full variable domain (missing parts from reference TRBV5-1 and TRBJ1-1): KAGVTQTPRYLIKTRGQQVTLSCSPISGHRSVSWYQQTPGQGLQFLFEYFSETQRNKGNFPGRFSGRQFSNSRSEMNVSTLELGDSALYLCASSLGTALPEAFFGQGTRLTVV.

This sequence joins TRBV2 and TRBJ1-3; D is ambiguous. This CDR3 has 17 residues. V was cut by 4 bases and J by 0 bases, with 16 bases left in between. From germline, CDR1 is SNHLY and CDR2 FYNNEI. The CDR3 region has the DNA TGTGCCAGCAGTGTCCCTTCCATCGGGTTCTCTGGAAACACCATATATTTT. Protein sequence: CASSVPSIGFSGNTIYF.

The CDR3 DNA follows: TGTGCCAGCTCGTCAGGGGTAGACGGAGAGACCCAGTACTTC. It encodes CASSSGVDGETQYF. V is TRBV18 and J is TRBJ2-5; D possibly corresponds to TRBD1 (6 bases). Looked up from germline, CDR1 is KGHSH and CDR2 is LQKENI. With 6 bases removed from V and 4 bases from J, the gap between germline ends came to 15 bases. The CDR3 loop spans 14 amino acids.

The rearrangement links TRBV7-9 to TRBJ1-1, with D perhaps TRBD1 (6 bases). The CDR3 spans 15 residues. CDR1 and CDR2 from the germline V gene are SEHNR and FQNEAQ (reference sequence). V lost 6 bases to trimming and J lost 2 bases, with 16 bases between them. The CDR3 DNA follows: TGTGCCAGCAGGCCCGCCGACAGGCCCAACACTGAAGCTTTCTTT. Protein sequence: CASRPADRPNTEAFF. The whole variable domain, filled in from reference TRBV7-9 and TRBJ1-1, reads DTGVSQNPRHKITKRGQNVTFRCDPISEHNRLYWYRQTLGQGPEFLTYFQNEAQLEKSRLLSDRFSAERPKGSFSTLEIQRTEQGDSAMYLCASRPADRPNTEAFFGQGTRLTVV.